A selection of T cell receptor beta chains follows, all from one sample in a study of shared clonotypes between healthy human individuals. TCRdb keeps only in-frame clones here, not all; method: immunoSEQ multiplex PCR. The data show about 2.3 million clones, around 90% seen once. Specimen: naive CD4+ T cells from PBMCs. Source of these receptors: a man aged 18 to 29 in good health. Some clones in this sample may be carry-over from other donors' samples. Each CDR3 is given with its conserved first and last residue. The D gene is left open where the match is weak. Size is omitted from some rows. Given values are once, few, many or a class for expanded clones.

NA	TRBV7-8	TRBJ1-2	NA	TGTGCCAGCAGCTTAGGGCGCGGACTCTCACTCCCTAACTATGGCTACACCTTC	CASSLGRGLSLPNYGYTF
TRBD1	TRBV7-9	TRBJ1-3	NA	TGTGCCAGCGGACAGGGAGATAGAAACACCATATATTTT	CASGQGDRNTIYF
NA	TRBV28	TRBJ2-2	NA	TGTGCCAGCAGTTACGGCCGCAGAGGGACCGGGGAGCTGTTTTTT	CASSYGRRGTGELFF
TRBD1	TRBV6-1	TRBJ2-7	NA	TGTGCCAGCAGTGAGAGACCGGGACAGGGGATCGGGCAGTACTTC	CASSERPGQGIGQYF
NA	TRBV6-1	TRBJ2-3	NA	TGTGCCAGCAGTGAGGCCGGGACCACAGATACGCAGTATTTT	CASSEAGTTDTQYF
TRBD1	TRBV5-1	TRBJ1-1	NA	TGCGCCAGCAGTTCGGTGCCGCAGGGGGCACAGAACACTGAAGCTTTCTTT	CASSSVPQGAQNTEAFF
TRBD2	TRBV11-2	TRBJ2-3	once	TGTGCCAGCAGCCGTAGCGGGAGGGCCCTAGATACGCAGTATTTT	CASSRSGRALDTQYF
NA	TRBV12-5	TRBJ1-1	NA	TGTGCTAGTGGACTCCTCGGGGAGGCCGGGTCAAGGAACACTGAAGCTTTCTTT	CASGLLGEAGSRNTEAFF
TRBD2	TRBV5-1	TRBJ2-1	NA	TGCGCCAGCAGCTTGGATAGGACTAGCGGGAATAATGAGCAGTTCTTC	CASSLDRTSGNNEQFF
TRBD1	TRBV28	TRBJ1-2	NA	TGTGCCAGCAGTTTTGGGGGGACAGCTAACTATGGCTACACCTTC	CASSFGGTANYGYTF
NA	TRBV11-1	TRBJ1-1	NA	TGTGCCAGCAGCTCCAAACTGCGGGGCTCAGGGACTGAAGCTTTCTTT	CASSSKLRGSGTEAFF
NA	TRBV15	TRBJ2-7	once	TGTGCCACCAGCAGGGGGGGGCGCTACGAGCAGTACTTC	CATSRGGRYEQYF
TRBD1	TRBV4-1	TRBJ2-5	once	TGCGCCAGCAGCCAGGCGGGACAGGGGGTCGAAAAGACCCAGTACTTC	CASSQAGQGVEKTQYF
NA	TRBV6-1	TRBJ1-6	NA	TGTGCCAGCAACCCAGACCTGGGGCCCCTCCACTTT	CASNPDLGPLHF
NA	TRBV12-5	TRBJ2-5	few	TGTGCTAGTGGCACGGAGGGTGGGAAAGAGACCCAGTACTTC	CASGTEGGKETQYF
NA	TRBV28	TRBJ2-1	once	TGTGCCAGCATCACTCCCGGGGCTCACAATGAGCAGTTCTTC	CASITPGAHNEQFF
TRBD2	TRBV27	TRBJ2-1	NA	TGTGCCAGCAGTCAGACTAGCGGGGTAGTTACTGAGCAGTTCTTC	CASSQTSGVVTEQFF
NA	TRBV5-4	TRBJ2-3	NA	TGTGCCAGCAGCTTGGAACGGGAGCCTGGAGATACGCAGTATTTT	CASSLEREPGDTQYF
TRBD2	TRBV9	TRBJ2-1	NA	TGTGCCAGCAGCGTAGCGGGAGGTTTCTCCTACAATGAGCAGTTCTTC	CASSVAGGFSYNEQFF
TRBD2	TRBV4-1	TRBJ2-3	NA	TGCGCCAGCAGCCGCAGAGGCACGGGACTACTCATGTCGGATACGCAGTATTTT	CASSRRGTGLLMSDTQYF
NA	TRBV28	TRBJ2-5	NA	TGTGCCAGCAGCTCCGCGGCGGAAGAGACCCAGTACTTC	CASSSAAEETQYF
TRBD1	TRBV6-6	TRBJ1-1	NA	TGTGCCAGCAGTTACTCTGGACAGGGAATGAACACTGAAGCTTTCTTT	CASSYSGQGMNTEAFF
NA	TRBV7-2	TRBJ2-5	NA	TGTGCCAGCAGCTTTGGACCCCTCGACGGACAAGAGACCCAGTACTTC	CASSFGPLDGQETQYF